The rows below give T cell receptor beta chains drawn from one sample of a study of Ad26.COV2.S vaccination and SARS-CoV-2 variants. Sequencing used immunoSEQ multiplex PCR; TCRdb keeps in-frame clones, though not all of them. The table has about 350,000 clones, approximately 90% seen once. Here the sequenced sample was peripheral blood, taken in a trial of Ad26.COV2.S vaccine versus placebo. All receptors come from a person aged 18 to 59 who received the Ad26.COV2.S COVID-19 vaccine or a placebo. Each CDR3 is given with its conserved first and last residue. D genes are given only for firm matches. Clone size is stated in some rows and not others, as once, few, many or a class when expanded.

D	V	size	J	DNA	CDR3
TRBD1	TRBV5-4	NA	TRBJ1-6	TGTGCCAGCAGCAAGGGACAGGGGGATTCACCCCTCCACTTT	CASSKGQGDSPLHF
TRBD1	TRBV24-1	NA	TRBJ1-2	TGTGCCACCAGTGACCGCGGGACAGGGGGTGGCTATGGCTACACCTTC	CATSDRGTGGGYGYTF
NA	TRBV10-3	once	TRBJ1-1	TGTGCCATCAGGGGGACGGCGAACACTGAAGCTTTCTTT	CAIRGTANTEAFF
NA	TRBV6-1	NA	TRBJ1-1	TGTGCCAGCAGTGAAGGTAGAGAGACTGAAGCTTTCTTT	CASSEGRETEAFF
TRBD2	TRBV27	few	TRBJ2-2	TGTGCCAGCAGTTTACTAGCGGGAGTAGGCACCGGGGAGCTGTTTTTT	CASSLLAGVGTGELFF
NA	TRBV7-2	NA	TRBJ2-3	TGTGCCAGCAGCTTAAATGGGGGCGCAGATGCAGATACGCAGTATTTT	CASSLNGGADADTQYF
TRBD1	TRBV11-1	NA	TRBJ2-4	TGTGCCAGCGGATTAGGGACAGGAGACATTCAGTACTTC	CASGLGTGDIQYF
NA	TRBV7-8	NA	TRBJ1-2	TGTGCCAGCAGCTTCCAGGGAGTAGGGAACTATGGCTACACCTTC	CASSFQGVGNYGYTF
NA	TRBV9	NA	TRBJ2-2	TGTGCCAGCAGCGTGTCACAACGGAACACCGGGGAGCTGTTTTTT	CASSVSQRNTGELFF
NA	TRBV5-6	NA	TRBJ2-7	TGTGCCAGCAGCTCTGACAGGAAAGTAGACGAGCAGTACTTC	CASSSDRKVDEQYF
NA	TRBV13	NA	TRBJ1-1	TGTGCCAGCAGCTTAAACCGGCGCTGGGAAGCTTTCTTT	CASSLNRRWEAFF
NA	TRBV5-1	NA	TRBJ1-4	TGCGCCAGCAGCCCTTTTGAGATTCGGACGGATAATGAAAAACTGTTTTTT	CASSPFEIRTDNEKLFF
TRBD2	TRBV5-6	NA	TRBJ2-5	TGTGCCAGCAGCCAAATAGCGGGAGCCAGAGAGACCCAGTACTTC	CASSQIAGARETQYF
TRBD1	TRBV5-6	NA	TRBJ1-6	TGTGCCAGCAGCCGGACAGGGACAGGGTCACCCCTCCACTTT	CASSRTGTGSPLHF
NA	TRBV7-8	NA	TRBJ1-1	TGTGCCAGCAGCTTACAGTCCATGAACACTGAAGCTTTCTTT	CASSLQSMNTEAFF
NA	TRBV9	NA	TRBJ1-2	TGTGCCAGCAGCGCCGATATAAACCCGGGGCCCGCTAACTATGGCTACACCTTC	CASSADINPGPANYGYTF
NA	TRBV12-3/TRBV12-4	NA	TRBJ1-1	TGTGCCAGCAGTTTAAGGCAGGGCGACGCTTTCTTT	CASSLRQGDAFF
TRBD1	TRBV4-2	NA	TRBJ2-6	TGTGCCAGCAGCCCGTCCCGGGACAGGGCTGGGGCCAACGTCCTGACTTTC	CASSPSRDRAGANVLTF
NA	TRBV30	NA	TRBJ1-3	TGTGCCCACACATACAGAGGTGGAAACACCATATATTTT	CAHTYRGGNTIYF
NA	TRBV5-6	NA	TRBJ2-3	TGTGCCAGCAGCTACCAACAGGACCTTACGCAGTATTTT	CASSYQQDLTQYF
TRBD1	TRBV19	NA	TRBJ2-1	TGTGCCAGTAGTATAGACGAGACAGGGGAAAATGAGCAGTTCTTC	CASSIDETGENEQFF
NA	TRBV2	NA	TRBJ2-7	TGTGCCAGCAAGGGCTTCGGGGGCGAGCAGTACTTC	CASKGFGGEQYF
TRBD2	TRBV6-1	NA	TRBJ2-3	TGTGCCAGCAGTGAAGAGTCGGGACTAGCGGGATTCACAGATACGCAGTATTTT	CASSEESGLAGFTDTQYF
NA	TRBV7-9	NA	TRBJ2-2	TGTGCCAGCGAAGGCAGGGAAAGGGTCGGGGAGCTGTTTTTT	CASEGRERVGELFF
NA	TRBV6-2/TRBV6-3	NA	TRBJ1-4	TGTGCCAGCAGTTACTCCCGACAACCCGGGGGGGGGTCGGATGAAAAACTGTTTTTT	CASSYSRQPGGGSDEKLFF
NA	TRBV4-2	NA	TRBJ1-1	TGTGCCAGCAGCCAAGATATCACGGTGAACACTGAAGCTTTCTTT	CASSQDITVNTEAFF
NA	TRBV12-3/TRBV12-4	NA	TRBJ2-7	TGTGCCAGCAGTTTAGCGGCATCCTACGAGCAGTACTTC	CASSLAASYEQYF
TRBD1	TRBV5-8	NA	TRBJ1-1	TGTGCCAGCAGCTTGGATAGGACAGGGAACACTGAAGCTTTCTTT	CASSLDRTGNTEAFF
NA	TRBV27	NA	TRBJ1-6	TGTGCCAGCAGTTTTTCAGGGTGGAATTCACCCCTCCACTTT	CASSFSGWNSPLHF
NA	TRBV7-8	once	TRBJ1-1	TGTGCCAGCAGCCAGCACGGACAGAATCGGATTATGAACACTGAAGCTTTCTTT	CASSQHGQNRIMNTEAFF
NA	TRBV5-7	NA	TRBJ2-5	TGTGCCAGCACCGACAGAGAGACCCAGTACTTC	CASTDRETQYF
NA	TRBV19	NA	TRBJ2-1	TGTGCCAGTAGTATCCGGGATCTGACAATTCAGTTCTTC	CASSIRDLTIQFF
TRBD2	TRBV6-1	NA	TRBJ2-5	TGTGCCAGCAGTGAAAGGGGAGAGCGGGGTGAGACCCAGTACTTC	CASSERGERGETQYF
TRBD2	TRBV6-5	NA	TRBJ2-7	TGTGCCAGCAGTTACTCTGGGCCTAGCGGGAGTGGAGAGCAGTACTTC	CASSYSGPSGSGEQYF
NA	TRBV5-1	few	TRBJ2-3	TGCGCCAGCAGCTTGGCTAATACCAGGGATACGCAGTATTTT	CASSLANTRDTQYF
NA	TRBV10-3	few	TRBJ2-3	TGTGCCATCAGTGAGGAAGGGGTTGTCACAACAGATACGCAGTATTTT	CAISEEGVVTTDTQYF
TRBD1	TRBV18	NA	TRBJ2-7	TGTGCCAGCTCACCACCGTGGGCACAGGGGGTCGAGCAGTACTTC	CASSPPWAQGVEQYF
NA	TRBV9	NA	TRBJ2-7	TGTGCCAGCAGCGTAGGGGACGCCCCCGGGGTCCCCTACGAGCAGTACTTC	CASSVGDAPGVPYEQYF
NA	TRBV2	NA	TRBJ2-6	TGTGCCAGCAGTGTTGGAGGGACTGGGGCCAACGTCCTGACTTTC	CASSVGGTGANVLTF
NA	TRBV7-6	NA	TRBJ2-1	TGTGCCAGCAGCCCTTTTGGTCCAGAGACCCGTTACAATGAGCAGTTCTTC	CASSPFGPETRYNEQFF
NA	TRBV14	NA	TRBJ1-2	TGTGCCAGCAGCCAAGATTTGAGGCATGGCTACACCTTC	CASSQDLRHGYTF
NA	TRBV7-6	NA	TRBJ2-5	TGTGCCAGCAGCCCGGCGGGGCGGGTCATCCAAGAGACCCAGTACTTC	CASSPAGRVIQETQYF
NA	TRBV6-5	NA	TRBJ1-5	TGTGCCAGCAGCAACACCAGGGCAAGGGACATACCCCAGCATTTT	CASSNTRARDIPQHF
TRBD1	TRBV27	NA	TRBJ1-2	TGTGCCACCATTGCACCAGGGGGCGGTGGCTACACCTTC	CATIAPGGGGYTF
TRBD1	TRBV5-4	NA	TRBJ1-2	TGTGCCAGCAGCTTACGCACAGGGGAGGGTAATGGCTACACCTTC	CASSLRTGEGNGYTF
TRBD1	TRBV6-5	few	TRBJ1-1	TGTGCCAGCAGTTCCATTCCGGGACAGGGTAACACTGAAGCTTTCTTT	CASSSIPGQGNTEAFF
NA	TRBV6-1	NA	TRBJ1-3	TGTGCCAGCAGTGACAACAGGCTTTATAGAAACACCATATATTTT	CASSDNRLYRNTIYF
TRBD2	TRBV30	NA	TRBJ2-1	TGTGCCTGGACTAGCGGGAGCTCCTACAATGAGCAGTTCTTC	CAWTSGSSYNEQFF
NA	TRBV27	NA	TRBJ1-1	TGTGCCAGCAGTTTGAAAAGGAACACTGAAGCTTTCTTT	CASSLKRNTEAFF
TRBD2	TRBV29-1	NA	TRBJ2-5	TGCAGCGTCGAAGAGCGGGAGGCCCGCCAAGAGACCCAGTACTTC	CSVEEREARQETQYF
NA	TRBV19	NA	TRBJ1-4	TGTGCCAGTAGTACGACAGGAAGTAATGAAAAACTGTTTTTT	CASSTTGSNEKLFF
TRBD1	TRBV18	NA	TRBJ2-3	TGTGCCAGCTCACTTAGGACAGGGCCCTACACAGATACGCAGTATTTT	CASSLRTGPYTDTQYF
TRBD2	TRBV4-2	NA	TRBJ2-3	TGTGCCAGCAGCCAAGACGCTAGCGGGGGGGCCTCAGATACGCAGTATTTT	CASSQDASGGASDTQYF
NA	TRBV5-1	NA	TRBJ1-3	TGCGCCAGCAGCATCCAGGGCTCTGGAAACACCATATATTTT	CASSIQGSGNTIYF
NA	TRBV19	NA	TRBJ1-1	TGTGCCAGTAGTATAGGGAGAGGTGACACTGAAGCTTTCTTT	CASSIGRGDTEAFF
NA	TRBV6-5	NA	TRBJ2-7	TGTGCCACCTCCCAGGACGGCTACGAGCAGTACTTC	CATSQDGYEQYF